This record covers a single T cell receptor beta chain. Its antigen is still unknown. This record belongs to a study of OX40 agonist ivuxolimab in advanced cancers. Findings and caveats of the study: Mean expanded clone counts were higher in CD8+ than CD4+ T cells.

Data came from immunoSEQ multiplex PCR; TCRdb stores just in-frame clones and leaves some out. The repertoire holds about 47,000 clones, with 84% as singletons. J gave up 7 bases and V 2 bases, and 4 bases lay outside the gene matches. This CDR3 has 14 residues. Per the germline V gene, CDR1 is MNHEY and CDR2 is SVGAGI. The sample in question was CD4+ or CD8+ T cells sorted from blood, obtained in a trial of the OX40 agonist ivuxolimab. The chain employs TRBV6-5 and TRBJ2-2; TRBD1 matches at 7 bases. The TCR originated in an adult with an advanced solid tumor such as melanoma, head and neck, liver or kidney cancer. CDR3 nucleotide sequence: TGTGCCAGCAGTTACCCGGGACAGATCGGGGAGCTGTTTTTT. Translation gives CASSYPGQIGELFF.